Listed below are T cell receptor beta chains from one sample, sequenced in a study of blood T cells in healthy people across ages. TCRdb re-derived calls from the 5' RACE reads in MiXCR, one entry per CDR3 protein. Of 540,000 or so distinct CDR3 sequences listed, more than 20% are singletons. These same data were also listed under a study on T cells of mothers and their children.

The material sequenced was blood. These receptors all stem from a boy aged 10-17 years in good health. Both conserved end residues are trimmed from each CDR3.

>TRBV20-1|TRBJ2-1
SARLAGYNEQF
>TRBV5-1|TRBJ2-2
ASSWASGELF
>TRBV25-1|TRBJ1-4
ASSESGTGYEKLF
>TRBV11-1|TRBJ1-3
ASSGRGEPGNTIY
>TRBV28|TRBJ2-7
ASSPTWEIGEQY
>TRBV28|TRBJ1-2
ANSLSEVTDGYT
>TRBV27|TRBJ2-7
ASSLSGDGYYEQY
>TRBV12-3/TRBV12-4|TRBJ2-4
ASSLPSGLAKNIQY
>TRBV4-1|TRBJ2-7
ASSQGRGDFYEQY
>TRBV3-1|TRBJ1-3
ASSQERAQSGNTIY
>TRBV7-2|TRBJ2-7
ASSYFGRGYEQY
>TRBV7-2|TRBJ1-6
ASSTIASGFYNSPLH
>TRBV9|TRBJ2-4
ASSDRGGKNIQY
>TRBV7-2|NA
ASSSGLLPYEQY
>TRBV20-1|NA
SAPGDSLSSYEQY
>TRBV4-3|TRBJ2-1
ASSQFGLAGGVEQF
>TRBV7-9|TRBJ2-5
ASSLGLAKETQY
>TRBV5-1|TRBJ2-1
ASSNSGRYNEQF
>TRBV6-2/TRBV6-3|TRBJ2-5
ASTTGATEETQY
>TRBV18|TRBJ2-7
ASSPLPGQRLYEQY
>TRBV6-5|NA
ASSYSGLLGAQY
>TRBV12-3/TRBV12-4|TRBJ1-2
ASSSQTYGYT
>TRBV6-2/TRBV6-3|TRBJ1-2
ASRSHDSDYGYT
>TRBV20-1|TRBJ2-7
SARDRFSGSYEQY
>TRBV28|TRBJ2-5
ASRGGFAETQY
>TRBV3-1|TRBJ2-1
ASSQELAGGHEQF
>TRBV9|TRBJ2-2
ASSATGSMAGELF
>TRBV6-5|TRBJ2-5
ASSYSTSGRGETQY
>TRBV6-4|TRBJ2-5
ASSARAGGETQY
>TRBV14|TRBJ2-4
ASSQEGTGYIQY
>TRBV6-1|TRBJ2-7
ASSAKRLAGPDEQY
>TRBV20-1|TRBJ1-5
SASGAVSNQPQH
>TRBV12-3/TRBV12-4|TRBJ1-1
ASSPRTGGATEAF
>TRBV4-3|TRBJ2-7
ASSRERTVSYEQY
>TRBV27|TRBJ1-2
ASSNRGRGGYT
>TRBV29-1|TRBJ2-1
SAGTGGSYNEQF
>TRBV27|TRBJ1-4
ASSRQGVWEKLF
>TRBV20-1|TRBJ2-7
SARPPVSYEQY
>TRBV21-1|TRBJ2-7
ASSFFLGNSSYEQY
>TRBV27|TRBJ2-7
ASSLFQETYEQY
>TRBV18|TRBJ1-1
ASSGVGTEAF
>TRBV27|TRBJ2-1
ASSWSSGASSRF
>TRBV12-5|TRBJ1-2
ASGLGQGAIYGYT
>TRBV27|TRBJ2-5
ASSSSSGQGFLTQY
>TRBV4-1|TRBJ1-5
ASSQLGGGSNQPQH
>TRBV6-5|TRBJ2-5
ASSYRDSGGQETQY
>TRBV28|TRBJ1-2
ASRPEGGNYGYT
>TRBV7-2|TRBJ2-5
ASSLAGRETQY
>TRBV20-1|NA
SATPLAGTRGEQF
>TRBV27|TRBJ2-7
ASSWGSGGIPYEQY
>TRBV7-3|TRBJ2-5
ASSSEGLPRETQY
>TRBV28|TRBJ1-4
AGSSPATRGI
>TRBV18|TRBJ2-5
ASSPYDRKETQY
>TRBV29-1|TRBJ1-1
SVSRIVNTEAF
>TRBV6-5|TRBJ1-5
VSSKNSNQPQH